This is a list of T cell receptor beta chains from one sample in a study of CD8+CD57+ T cells in acquired aplastic anemia. TCRdb itself ran the reads through MiXCR, one entry per CDR3 protein. The repertoire holds some 120,000 distinct CDR3 sequences, with 48% as singletons. What was sequenced was sorted CD4+, CD8+, or CD8+CD57+ T cells (not recorded which) from PBMCs. These receptors came from a human donor in good health, serving as a control. The CDR3 runs from the conserved cysteine through the conserved F or W. The D gene is left open where the match is weak. Only part of the rows carry a size: once, few, many, or a class if the clone is expanded.

- | - | TRBJ1-6 | TRBV2 | CASSERGQGNPPLHF | TGTGCCAGCAGTGAAAGAGGGCAGGGGAACCCACCCCTCCACTTT
TRBD1 | many | TRBJ2-2 | TRBV4-1 | CASSHPDRDTGELFF | TGCGCCAGCAGCCATCCAGACAGGGATACCGGGGAGCTGTTTTTT
- | few | TRBJ1-1 | TRBV15 | CATSAHRAANTEAFF | TGTGCCACCAGCGCGCACAGGGCAGCGAACACTGAAGCTTTCTTT
TRBD1 | - | TRBJ2-6 | TRBV11-2 | CASRIGTGTSSGANVLTF | TGTGCCAGCAGGATCGGGACAGGGACTTCCTCTGGGGCCAACGTCCTGACTTTC
- | - | TRBJ2-1 | TRBV7-6 | CASSLGPLVRTNEQFF | TGTGCCAGCAGCTTAGGACCTCTTGTCAGGACTAATGAGCAGTTCTTC
TRBD1 | - | TRBJ1-6 | TRBV20-1 | CSARPTGTGNNSPLHF | TGCAGTGCTAGACCTACCGGGACAGGCAATAATTCACCCCTCCACTTT
TRBD2 | - | TRBJ2-3 | TRBV10-3 | CAISRGGGDTQYF | TGTGCCATCAGTCGGGGGGGTGGTGATACGCAGTATTTT
- | - | TRBJ2-7 | TRBV29-1 | CSVESASYEQYF | TGCAGCGTTGAGTCAGCGTCCTACGAGCAGTACTTC
- | once | TRBJ1-4 | TRBV19 | CASSITAGKLFF | TGTGCCAGTAGTATAACGGCAGGAAAGCTGTTTTTT
TRBD1 | many | TRBJ2-7 | TRBV7-2 | CASSLTGVSYEQYF | TGTGCCAGCAGCCTCACAGGGGTCTCCTACGAGCAGTACTTC
- | - | TRBJ2-5 | TRBV7-6 | CASSTSETQYF | TGTGCCAGCAGCACCTCGGAGACCCAGTACTTC
- | - | TRBJ2-5 | TRBV15 | CATSRGSGADETQYF | TGTGCCACCAGCAGAGGATCGGGGGCCGATGAGACCCAGTACTTC
TRBD1 | few | TRBJ2-7 | TRBV7-2 | CATRDRWAYEQYF | TGTGCCACCCGGGACAGGTGGGCCTACGAGCAGTACTTC
- | many | TRBJ1-1 | TRBV7-2 | CASSLGDNTEAFF | TGTGCCAGCAGCTTAGGGGACAACACTGAAGCTTTCTTT
TRBD1 | many | TRBJ1-1 | TRBV6-2/TRBV6-3 | CASSSRPTGYTEAFF | TGTGCCAGCAGCAGTAGACCGACAGGGTACACTGAAGCTTTCTTT
- | many | TRBJ1-2 | TRBV5-1 | CASRNGQMDYGYTF | TGCGCCAGCAGAAATGGACAGATGGACTATGGCTACACCTTC
TRBD2 | many | TRBJ2-7 | TRBV7-4 | CASSLARLAGPNKSSYEQYF | TGTGCCAGCAGCTTAGCTCGGCTAGCGGGGCCCAACAAGAGCTCCTACGAGCAGTACTTC
TRBD1 | - | TRBJ1-6 | TRBV20-1 | CSARGGQGNSPLHF | TGCAGTGCTAGGGGAGGACAGGGGAATTCACCCCTCCACTTT
- | - | TRBJ1-3 | TRBV10-3 | CASSYGGGLGNTIYF | TGTGCCAGCAGTTACGGGGGTGGCCTTGGAAACACCATATATTTT
- | once | TRBJ1-6 | TRBV7-9 | CASSVGTGSPLHF | TGTGCCAGCAGCGTGGGGACGGGGTCACCCCTCCACTTT
- | many | TRBJ1-2 | TRBV20-1 | CSARGGARGINYGYTF | TGCAGTGCTAGAGGGGGGGCACGGGGGATTAACTATGGCTACACCTTC
- | - | TRBJ2-3 | TRBV10-3 | CAIRPGTLSTDTQYF | TGTGCCATCAGGCCCGGGACGCTTAGCACAGATACGCAGTATTTT